The T cell receptor beta chain under discussion was sequenced for a study of OX40 agonist ivuxolimab in advanced cancers. Germline V gene sequence: CDR1 MNHEY, CDR2 SVGAGI. This CDR3 region has 14 residues. V shed 0 bases and J shed 1 base, with 7 bases lying between them. Repertoires were generated with immunoSEQ multiplex PCR, while TCRdb's copy carries only in-frame clones and drops some. The sample has roughly 84,000 clones; 81% are singletons. Prior autoimmune disease or systemic immunosuppression barred patients. The gene calls are TRBV6-5 and TRBJ2-7; D ambiguous. Source: CD4+ or CD8+ T cells sorted from blood, taken in a trial of the OX40 agonist ivuxolimab. The TCR comes from an adult with an advanced solid tumor such as melanoma, head and neck, liver or kidney cancer. The CDR3 sequence is CASSYSGNSYEQYF. The DNA of the CDR3 is TGTGCCAGCAGTTACTCAGGCAATTCCTACGAGCAGTACTTC.